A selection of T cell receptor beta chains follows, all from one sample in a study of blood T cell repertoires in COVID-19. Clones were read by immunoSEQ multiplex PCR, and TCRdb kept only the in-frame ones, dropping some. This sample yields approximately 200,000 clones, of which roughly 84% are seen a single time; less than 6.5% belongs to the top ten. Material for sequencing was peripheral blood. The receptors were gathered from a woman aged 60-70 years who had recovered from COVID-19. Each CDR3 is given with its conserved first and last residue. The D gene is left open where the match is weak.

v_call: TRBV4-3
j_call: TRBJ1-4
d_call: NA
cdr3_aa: CASSQAQGEKLFF
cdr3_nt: TGCGCCAGCAGCCAAGCCCAGGGTGAAAAACTGTTTTTT

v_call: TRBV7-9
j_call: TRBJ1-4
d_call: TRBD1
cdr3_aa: CASSLGTGEKLFF
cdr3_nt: TGTGCCAGCAGCTTAGGGACAGGGGAAAAACTGTTTTTT

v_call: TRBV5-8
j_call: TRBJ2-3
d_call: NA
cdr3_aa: CASILTGTDTQYF
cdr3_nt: TGTGCCAGCATCCTGACAGGCACAGATACGCAGTATTTT

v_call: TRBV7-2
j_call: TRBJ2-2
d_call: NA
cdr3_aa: CASSLVLNTGELFF
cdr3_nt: TGTGCCAGCAGCTTAGTCTTGAACACCGGGGAGCTGTTTTTT

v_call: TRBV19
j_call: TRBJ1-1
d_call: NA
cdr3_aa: CASSPRRQTMNTEAFF
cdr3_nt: TGTGCCAGTAGTCCAAGGAGGCAGACCATGAACACTGAAGCTTTCTTT

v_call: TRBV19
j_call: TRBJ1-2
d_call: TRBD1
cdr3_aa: CASSPDRGYDGYTF
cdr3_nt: TGTGCCAGTAGCCCGGACAGGGGATATGATGGCTACACCTTC

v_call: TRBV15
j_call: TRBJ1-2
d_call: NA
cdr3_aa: CATSRKTPRYGYTF
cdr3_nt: TGTGCCACCAGCAGGAAGACACCCCGGTATGGCTACACCTTC

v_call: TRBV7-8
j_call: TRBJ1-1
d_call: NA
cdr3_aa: CASSLGFSGRGNTEAFF
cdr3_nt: TGTGCCAGCAGCTTAGGGTTTTCTGGCAGGGGGAACACTGAAGCTTTCTTT

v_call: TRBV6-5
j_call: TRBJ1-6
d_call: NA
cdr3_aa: CASSSYRSPLHF
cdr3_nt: TGTGCCAGCAGTAGTTACAGATCACCCCTCCACTTT

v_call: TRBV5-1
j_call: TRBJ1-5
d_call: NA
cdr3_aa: CASRSLRQGGDQPQHF
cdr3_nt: TGCGCCAGCCGAAGCTTGAGGCAGGGAGGGGATCAGCCCCAGCATTTT

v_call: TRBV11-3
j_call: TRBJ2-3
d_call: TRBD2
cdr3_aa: CASSGPGLVGDTQYF
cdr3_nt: TGTGCCAGCAGCGGACCGGGACTAGTGGGGGATACGCAGTATTTT

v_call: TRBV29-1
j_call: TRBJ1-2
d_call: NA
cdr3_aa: CSVEAQYWGYTF
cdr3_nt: TGCAGCGTTGAAGCACAGTACTGGGGCTACACCTTC

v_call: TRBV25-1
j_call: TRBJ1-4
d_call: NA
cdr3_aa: CASSESRRPNEKLFF
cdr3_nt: TGTGCCAGCAGTGAATCGCGGAGGCCTAATGAAAAACTGTTTTTT

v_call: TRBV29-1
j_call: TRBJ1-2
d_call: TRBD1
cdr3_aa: CSARQGDYGYTF
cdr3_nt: TGCAGCGCCCGACAGGGAGACTATGGCTACACCTTC

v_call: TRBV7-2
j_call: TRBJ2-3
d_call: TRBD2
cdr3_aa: CASSPLALAGGGVTDTQYF
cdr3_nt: TGTGCCAGCAGCCCCCTGGCGCTAGCGGGGGGGGGTGTCACAGATACGCAGTATTTT

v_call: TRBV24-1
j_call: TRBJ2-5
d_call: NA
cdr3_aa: CATSGAGQLQETQYF
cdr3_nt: TGTGCCACCAGTGGGGCAGGGCAACTCCAAGAGACCCAGTACTTC

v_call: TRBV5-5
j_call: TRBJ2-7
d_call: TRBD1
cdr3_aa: CASSLMGQGAFYEQYF
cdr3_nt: TGTGCCAGCAGCTTGATGGGACAGGGGGCATTCTACGAGCAGTACTTC

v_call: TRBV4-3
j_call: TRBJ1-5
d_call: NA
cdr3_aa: CASSQDLDWGVNQPQHF
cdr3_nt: TGCGCCAGCAGCCAAGATCTTGATTGGGGAGTAAATCAGCCCCAGCATTTT

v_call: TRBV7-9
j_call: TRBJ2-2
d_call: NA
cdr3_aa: CASSQYTGTGELFF
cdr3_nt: TGTGCCAGCAGCCAATACACGGGGACCGGGGAGCTGTTTTTT

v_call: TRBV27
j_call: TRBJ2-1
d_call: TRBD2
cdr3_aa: CASSLSGAYNEQFF
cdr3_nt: TGTGCCAGCAGTCTCAGCGGGGCGTACAATGAGCAGTTCTTC

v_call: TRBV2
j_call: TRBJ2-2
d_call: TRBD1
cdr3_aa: CASRSGGVSGELFF
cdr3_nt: TGTGCCAGCAGGTCAGGGGGAGTGAGCGGGGAGCTGTTTTTT

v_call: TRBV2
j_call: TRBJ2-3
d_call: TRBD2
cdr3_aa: CASTTPLAGSMYTQYF
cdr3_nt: TGTGCCAGCACCACCCCCCTAGCGGGGTCCATGTATACGCAGTATTTT

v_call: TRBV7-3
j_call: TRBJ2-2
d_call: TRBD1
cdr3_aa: CASSQGQGSGELFF
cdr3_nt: TGTGCCAGCAGCCAAGGACAGGGCAGCGGGGAGCTGTTTTTT

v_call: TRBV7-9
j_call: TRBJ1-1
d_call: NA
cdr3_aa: CASSLEGQTEAFF
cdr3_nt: TGTGCCAGCAGCTTAGAGGGACAAACTGAAGCTTTCTTT

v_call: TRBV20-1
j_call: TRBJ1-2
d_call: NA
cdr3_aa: CSARDSYGYTF
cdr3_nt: TGCAGTGCTAGGGACAGCTATGGCTACACCTTC

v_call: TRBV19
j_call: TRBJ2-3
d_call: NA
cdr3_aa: CASSISFRAGNTDTQYF
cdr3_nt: TGTGCCAGTAGTATAAGTTTTAGGGCGGGAAACACAGATACGCAGTATTTT

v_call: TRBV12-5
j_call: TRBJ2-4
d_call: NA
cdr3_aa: CASGSGVATGDIQYF
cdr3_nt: TGTGCTAGTGGGTCAGGCGTGGCCACGGGGGACATTCAGTACTTC